The T cell receptor beta chain described here comes from a study of blood T cell repertoires in COVID-19. Germline V lookup: CDR1 SGHAT, CDR2 FQNNGV. The CDR3 consists of 11 residues. V was clipped by 2 bases and J by 6 bases, with 4 bases between them. TCRdb keeps only in-frame clones here, not all; method: immunoSEQ multiplex PCR. Among 400,000 or so clones listed, 80% to 90% were seen once. Specimen: peripheral blood. This clonotype originated in a man younger than 35 with COVID-19, enrolled during active disease. The rearrangement links TRBV11-2 to TRBJ2-5, with D hard to call. The CDR3 sequence is CASSLTQTQYF. The CDR3 nucleotides read TGTGCCAGCAGCTTAACTCAGACCCAGTACTTC.